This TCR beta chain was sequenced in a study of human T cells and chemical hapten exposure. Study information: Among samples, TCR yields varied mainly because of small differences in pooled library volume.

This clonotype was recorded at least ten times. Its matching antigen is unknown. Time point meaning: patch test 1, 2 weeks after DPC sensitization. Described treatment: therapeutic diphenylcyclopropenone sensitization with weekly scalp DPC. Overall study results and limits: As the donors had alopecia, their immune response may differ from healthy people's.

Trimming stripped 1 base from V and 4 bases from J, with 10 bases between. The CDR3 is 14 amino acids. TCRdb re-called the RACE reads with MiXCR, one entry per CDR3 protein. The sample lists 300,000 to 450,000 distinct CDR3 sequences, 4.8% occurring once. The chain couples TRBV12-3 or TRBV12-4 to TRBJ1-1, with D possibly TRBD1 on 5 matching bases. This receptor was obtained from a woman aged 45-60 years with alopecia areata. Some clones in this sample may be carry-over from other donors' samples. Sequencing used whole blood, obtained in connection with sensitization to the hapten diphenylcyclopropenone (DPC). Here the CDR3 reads CASSLGGEVTEAFF. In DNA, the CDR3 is TGTGCCAGCAGTTTAGGAGGGGAGGTCACTGAAGCTTTCTTT.